What follows are 23 T cell receptor beta chains derived from one specimen sequenced in a study of shared clonotypes between healthy human individuals. CD8 cells regarded as naive lacked CD45RO, were positively chosen for CCR7, and omitted terminally differentiated effector memory CD45RA+ cells. Clones were read by immunoSEQ multiplex PCR, and TCRdb kept only the in-frame ones, dropping some. The repertoire holds around 640,000 clones, with approximately 96% as singletons. The sample comprised naive CD8+ T cells sorted from blood. These receptors all stem from a woman in her 30s in good health.

The chain uses TRBV5-4 and TRBJ2-7, with D tentatively TRBD2 (5 bases). The CDR3 length is 15 residues. The germline V and J ends were trimmed by 0 bases and 3 bases, with 13 bases remaining between them. Germline assignment: CDR1 SGHNT and CDR2 YYREEE (reference sequence). CDR3 DNA: TGTGCCAGCAGCTTGGCCGTCAGTGGAGGCTACGAGCAGTACTTC. It yields the protein CASSLAVSGGYEQYF. Based on the CDR3 plus reference TRBV5-4 and TRBJ2-7, the full variable domain is ETGVTQSPTHLIKTRGQQVTLRCSSQSGHNTVSWYQQALGQGPQFIFQYYREEENGRGNFPPRFSGLQFPNYSSELNVNALELDDSALYLCASSLAVSGGYEQYFGPGTRLTVT.

This clone appeared a single time. The chain combines TRBV15 with TRBJ1-4, with D possibly matching TRBD1 (6 bases). The CDR3 covers 15 residues. CDR1 LNHNV and CDR2 YYDKDF come from the germline V gene (reference sequence). V lost 4 bases, J lost 4 bases, and 13 bases lay in between. CDR3 in amino acids: CATSNRGAGNEKLFF. CDR3 DNA sequence: TGTGCCACCAGCAACCGGGGGGCGGGTAATGAAAAACTGTTTTTT.

The chain combines TRBV28 with TRBJ2-7; 13 bases align to TRBD2. The ends lost 6 bases at V and 2 bases at J; junction bases unmatched: 4. Germline CDR1 is MDHEN and CDR2 is SYDVKM. This CDR3 is built from 15 residues. The CDR3 region is CASRQGLAGTYEQYF. The CDR3 DNA sequence: TGTGCCAGCAGGCAGGGACTAGCGGGAACCTACGAGCAGTACTTC.

The chain uses TRBV27 and TRBJ1-1; the match to TRBD1 covers 7 bases. The V and J ends lost 5 bases and 6 bases, in that order; junction bases with no gene match: 6. This CDR3 is 13 amino acids long. Germline V CDR1 and CDR2: MNHEY, SMNVEV (reference sequence). This chain's CDR3 is CASSLQGGPEAFF. CDR3 in DNA: TGTGCCAGCAGTCTCCAGGGGGGTCCTGAAGCTTTCTTT.

The CDR3 sequence: CASSQSYNEQFF. DNA of the CDR3: TGCGCCAGCAGTCAGTCTTACAATGAGCAGTTCTTC. The V and J genes are TRBV23-1 and TRBJ2-1; D is undetermined. TRBV23-1 is an ORF; its function is uncertain. The V end was cut by 3 bases, the J end by 4 bases, with 4 bases between. The CDR3 contains 12 residues.

A single count supports this clone. The V call is TRBV9, the J call TRBJ2-7; TRBD2 aligns across 11 bases. CDR1 and CDR2 from the germline V gene are SGDLS and YYNGEE. This CDR3 is 17 amino acids long. V lost 3 bases to trimming and J lost 1 base; unmatched junction nucleotides: 9. This CDR3 is CASSATAGLAESYEQYF. In nucleotides, the CDR3 is TGTGCCAGCAGCGCGACTGCGGGACTAGCGGAATCCTACGAGCAGTACTTC.

The chain combines TRBV28 with TRBJ1-3; 12 nucleotides match TRBD1. This CDR3 has 19 residues. CDR1 is MDHEN and CDR2 is SYDVKM in the germline V gene. The junction had 13 bases not matched to a gene; V was cut back by 4 bases and J by 3 bases. CDR3: CASSSTVLGQGAFGNTIYF. CDR3 sequence (DNA): TGTGCCAGCAGTTCCACGGTATTGGGACAGGGGGCATTTGGAAACACCATATATTTT.

This clone was observed a few times. This sequence joins TRBV4-1 and TRBJ2-7; TRBD2 matches at 11 bases. Germline V gene lookup returns CDR1 MGHRA and CDR2 YSYEKL. V shed 0 bases, J shed 2 bases, and the junction held 6 bases outside the gene matches. CDR3 length equals 17 residues. The CDR3 region has the DNA TGCGCCAGCAGCCAAGAACCCCTAGCGGGAGGTACCTACGAGCAGTACTTC. This encodes CASSQEPLAGGTYEQYF.

The chain joins TRBV5-1 to TRBJ2-2; 10 bases agree with TRBD2. The CDR3 is 14 residues long. The V and J ends lost 6 bases and 6 bases, in that order; junction bases with no gene match: 5. From germline, CDR1 is SGHRS and CDR2 YFSETQ. The CDR3 sequence: CASNPSGSAGELFF. The CDR3 nucleotides read TGCGCCAGCAACCCTAGCGGGAGCGCCGGGGAGCTGTTTTTT.

This clone was seen just once. The V call is TRBV7-9, the J call TRBJ2-1; 9 nucleotides line up with TRBD1. J lost 8 bases, V lost 1 base, and 9 bases had no gene match. The germline V gene has CDR1 SEHNR and CDR2 FQNEAQ (reference sequence). This CDR3 is 16 amino acids long. CDR3 region: CASSLGVRDRDDEQFF. The CDR3 DNA sequence: TGTGCCAGCAGCTTAGGGGTTCGGGACAGGGACGATGAGCAGTTCTTC.

The CDR3 nucleotides are TGTGCCAGCAGTTTCCCCTATCCTGGGACTTCCAATGAGCAGTTCTTC. Its translation: CASSFPYPGTSNEQFF. The chain couples TRBV28 to TRBJ2-1, with a weak D call TRBD2 (6 bases). The CDR3 is made up of 16 amino acids. Trimming removed 3 bases at V and 6 bases at J, with 18 bases between. Germline lookup yields CDR1 MDHEN and CDR2 SYDVKM. Variable domain in full (rest from reference TRBV28 and TRBJ2-1): DVKVTQSSRYLVKRTGEKVFLECVQDMDHENMFWYRQDPGLGLRLIYFSYDVKMKEKGDIPEGYSVSREKKERFSLILESASTNQTSMYLCASSFPYPGTSNEQFFGPGTRLTVL.

This clone is a singleton in its sample. This chain connects TRBV28 to TRBJ2-7, with 9 bases aligning to TRBD2. Germline V lookup: CDR1 MDHEN, CDR2 SYDVKM. V was pared by 4 bases and J by 4 bases, with 5 bases of the junction left unmatched. The length of the CDR3 is 14 residues. The CDR3 protein is CASSYSGSLYEQYF. In DNA form, the CDR3 reads TGTGCCAGCAGTTATAGCGGGAGTCTTTACGAGCAGTACTTC.

The rearrangement joins TRBV5-4 to TRBJ2-7; 8 bases are a match to TRBD1. This CDR3 region has 16 residues. After removal of 4 bases from V and 0 bases from J, the junction contained 9 bases not matched to a gene. Germline V gene sequence: CDR1 SGHNT, CDR2 YYREEE (reference sequence). The CDR3 coding sequence is TGTGCCAGCAGCGCCGCCGGGACAGGAGGCTCCTACGAGCAGTACTTC. Its translation is CASSAAGTGGSYEQYF.

The chain recombines TRBV19 with TRBJ2-5, with 11 positions matching TRBD2. CDR1 and CDR2 from the germline V gene are LNHDA and SQIVND (reference sequence). The CDR3 has 15 residues. Losses at the gene ends were 2 bases for V and 5 bases for J; bases not matched to a gene: 4. CDR3: CASSITSGSYETQYF. The CDR3 region has the DNA TGTGCCAGTAGTATAACTAGCGGGAGTTACGAGACCCAGTACTTC.

This clone was seen only once. V usage is TRBV15 and J usage is TRBJ2-5; D might be TRBD1 or TRBD2, each matching 6 bases. The CDR3 is 15 amino acids. V was pared by 0 bases and J by 7 bases, with 15 bases between. The germline V gene encodes CDR1 LNHNV and CDR2 YYDKDF (reference sequence). In DNA form, the CDR3 reads TGTGCCACCAGCAGAGATCGTGGGGGGCACGCGACCCAGTACTTC. Protein product: CATSRDRGGHATQYF.

The rearrangement joins TRBV29-1 to TRBJ2-7, with D possibly matching TRBD2 (6 bases). The CDR3 has 13 amino acids. V was pared by 1 base and J by 4 bases, with 11 bases between. Germline V CDR1 and CDR2: SQVTM, ANQGSEA. Here the CDR3 reads CSVEGTGDYEQYF. The CDR3 DNA is TGCAGCGTTGAAGGGACGGGGGATTACGAGCAGTACTTC.

V and J are TRBV7-9 and TRBJ2-3; 7 bases are a match to TRBD1. This CDR3 contains 15 residues. Losses at the gene ends were 4 bases for V and 2 bases for J; bases not matched to a gene: 6. Germline CDR1 is SEHNR and CDR2 is FQNEAQ (reference sequence). The CDR3: CASSSGTEYTDTQYF. The CDR3 DNA reads TGTGCCAGCAGCTCCGGGACAGAGTACACAGATACGCAGTATTTT.

J is TRBJ2-1 and V is TRBV27; TRBD2 matches 11 bases. The CDR3 extends over 15 amino acids. The V segment lost 10 bases and the J segment 4 bases; nucleotides outside the gene matches: 9. Germline assignment: CDR1 MNHEY and CDR2 SMNVEV (reference sequence). The CDR3 region has the DNA TGTGCCACCGGAGCCGGGACTAGCGGATACAATGAGCAGTTCTTC. It translates to CATGAGTSGYNEQFF.

The chain employs TRBV6-1 and TRBJ2-7; D perhaps matches TRBD2 (5 bases). The length of the CDR3 is 13 residues. Germline values: CDR1 MNHNS, CDR2 SASEGT. V was pared by 7 bases and J by 0 bases, with 10 bases between. The CDR3 loop is CASKEGSSYEQYF. The CDR3 DNA sequence: TGTGCCAGCAAGGAAGGGAGCTCCTACGAGCAGTACTTC.

The genes are TRBV4-2 and TRBJ2-6; TRBD2 aligns across 12 bases. From germline, CDR1 is LGHNA and CDR2 YNFKEQ. CDR3 length: 16 amino acids. V was pared by 0 bases and J by 8 bases, with 2 bases of the junction left unmatched. CDR3 coding DNA: TGTGCCAGCAGCCAAGAGGGACTAGCGGGCCCCAACGTCCTGACTTTC. Amino acid sequence: CASSQEGLAGPNVLTF.

This chain connects TRBV28 to TRBJ2-7; weak D call: TRBD1 (6 bases). The CDR3 consists of 16 residues. Germline V lookup: CDR1 MDHEN, CDR2 SYDVKM. V dropped 4 bases and J dropped 4 bases, with 20 bases sitting between them. The CDR3 DNA reads as TGTGCCAGCAGTTCGGCGCTGGGGCAGGGGTTATACGAGCAGTACTTC. Amino acid sequence: CASSSALGQGLYEQYF.

The genes are TRBV6-5 and TRBJ2-1; D is uncertain. V lost 2 bases and J lost 5, with 7 bases in between. The germline CDR1 and CDR2 sequences are MNHEY and SVGAGI. The CDR3 is 13 residues long. CDR3 residues: CASSYGSDNEQFF. The CDR3 DNA sequence: TGTGCCAGCAGTTACGGTAGTGACAATGAGCAGTTCTTC.

The CDR3 is CASSLVAEKTQYF. The CDR3 nucleotides are TGTGCCAGCAGCTTAGTCGCGGAGAAGACCCAGTACTTC. The chain links TRBV7-9 to TRBJ2-5; D ambiguous. Deletions cut 1 base from V and 6 bases from J, with 9 bases between. CDR3 length: 13 amino acids. The germline CDR1 and CDR2 sequences are SEHNR and FQNEAQ (reference sequence).